The next 15 T cell receptor beta chains were all read from a single sample in a study of shared clonotypes between healthy human individuals. Clones were sequenced by immunoSEQ multiplex PCR, and TCRdb holds only the in-frame ones, with some missing. The table records 330,000 or so clones, 70% to 75% of them present only once. Sequenced material: memory CD4+ T cells sorted from blood. Specified subset: CD45RA-negative fraction. These receptors were taken from a man between 25 and 39 years old in good health.

This sequence joins TRBV5-1 and TRBJ2-1; 14 bases align to TRBD2. Germline-derived CDR1 and CDR2 are SGHRS and YFSETQ. This CDR3 is built from 15 residues. Losses at the gene ends were 5 bases for V and 9 bases for J; bases not matched to a gene: 7. This CDR3 is CASRLGTSGRVEQFF. In DNA form, the CDR3 reads TGCGCCAGCAGACTGGGGACTAGCGGGAGAGTTGAGCAGTTCTTC.

V is TRBV10-2 and J is TRBJ2-7; a weak D match, TRBD2 (6 bases). Trimming took 3 bases from V and 2 from J, leaving 11 bases between them. This CDR3 has 14 residues. The germline V gene encodes CDR1 WSHSY and CDR2 SAAADI. In nucleotides, the CDR3 is TGCGCCAGCAGTGATTCCGGGGGTGCCTACGAGCAGTACTTC. Residues: CASSDSGGAYEQYF.

J is TRBJ1-3 and V is TRBV19; 8 bases are a match to TRBD1. The J segment lost 1 base and the V segment lost 3 bases, leaving 5 bases of the junction unmatched. CDR1 and CDR2 (germline): LNHDA, SQIVND (reference sequence). This CDR3 is 16 amino acids long. The CDR3 region has the DNA TGTGCCAGTAGTATCAGGGGGCGGTTATCTGGAAACACCATATATTTT. This sequence encodes CASSIRGRLSGNTIYF. The full variable domain, in which reference TRBV19 and TRBJ1-3 provide the parts outside the CDR3, is DGGITQSPKYLFRKEGQNVTLSCEQNLNHDAMYWYRQDPGQGLRLIYYSQIVNDFQKGDIAEGYSVSREKKESFPLTVTSAQKNPTAFYLCASSIRGRLSGNTIYFGEGSWLTVV.

Notes on this clone: The sample carries other DNA sequences with the same CDR3. The J gene is TRBJ2-7, the V gene TRBV20-1; no clear D gene. CDR3 length equals 10 residues. Germline V lookup: CDR1 DFQATT, CDR2 SNEGSKA (reference sequence). Between the trimmed V and J ends, which lost 3 bases and 5 bases, there was a span of 5 bases. CDR3: CSASSHEQYF. In nucleotides, the CDR3 is TGCAGTGCTAGCAGCCACGAGCAGTACTTC.

About this clone itself: This same CDR3 is encoded by further DNA sequences in the sample. This rearrangement joins TRBV9 to TRBJ1-3; D possibly corresponds to TRBD1 (5 bases). The V gene lost 4 bases and the J gene lost 0 bases, with 11 bases spanning the gap. Germline V gene sequence: CDR1 SGDLS, CDR2 YYNGEE. This CDR3 has 15 amino acids. The CDR3 reads CASSPRGNSGNTIYF. For the CDR3, the DNA is TGTGCCAGCAGCCCTCGGGGGAACTCTGGAAACACCATATATTTT.

The chain employs TRBV7-9 and TRBJ2-2; D gene unclear. Germline V lookup: CDR1 SEHNR, CDR2 FQNEAQ (reference sequence). Trimming took off 0 bases at V and 7 bases at J, with 12 bases between the two ends. The CDR3 spans 15 residues. The CDR3 DNA follows: TGTGCCAGCAGCTTAGCGCGACTCCCCGGCGGGGAGCTGTTTTTT. This translates into CASSLARLPGGELFF.

V gene TRBV10-3 combines with J gene TRBJ1-5, with D possibly TRBD1 on 5 matching bases. Trimming stripped 0 bases from V and 0 bases from J, with 9 bases between. Germline loops: CDR1 ENHRY, CDR2 SYGVKD. This CDR3 region has 16 residues. CDR3 protein: CAISESQVHSNQPQHF. CDR3 bases: TGTGCCATCAGTGAGTCACAGGTACATAGCAATCAGCCCCAGCATTTT.

The genes are TRBV11-3 and TRBJ2-3, with 14 nucleotides matching TRBD2. V lost 2 bases and J lost 5; bases outside the gene matches: 9. Germline V gene lookup returns CDR1 SGHNT and CDR2 YENEEA. The CDR3 is made up of 18 amino acids. CDR3 sequence reads: CASSLSRLAGGPGDTQYF. The DNA of the CDR3 is TGTGCCAGCAGCTTATCTCGACTAGCGGGAGGGCCGGGAGATACGCAGTATTTT.

The chain couples TRBV30 to TRBJ2-2, with TRBD2 matching 8 bases. Germline V gives CDR1 GTSNPN, CDR2 SVGIG (reference sequence). The CDR3 extends over 13 amino acids. V gave up 3 bases and J gave up 7 bases; unmatched junction bases: 4. The CDR3 region is CAWRLAGLGELFF. In DNA, the CDR3 is TGTGCCTGGAGGTTAGCGGGACTCGGGGAGCTGTTTTTT.

The chain joins TRBV5-1 to TRBJ2-7, with TRBD2 identical over 11 bases. Trimming at V came to 4 bases and at J to 1 base, leaving 7 bases not matched to a gene. The CDR3 has 16 residues. Germline CDR1 is SGHRS and CDR2 is YFSETQ. Written as DNA, the CDR3 is TGCGCCAGCAGCCCCACCGGGACTAGCGGTTCCTACGAGCAGTACTTC. Amino acid sequence: CASSPTGTSGSYEQYF.

This clone appeared a few times. The chain uses TRBV5-5 and TRBJ2-7; 7 bases are a match to TRBD2. Per the germline V gene, CDR1 is SGHKS and CDR2 is YYEKEE (reference sequence). V was clipped by 1 base and J by 5 bases; unmatched bases: 6. CDR3 length equals 14 residues. CDR3 bases: TGTGCCAGCAGCTTGCGGGCGGGAGTTAACGAGCAGTACTTC. It yields the protein CASSLRAGVNEQYF.

Details on this clone: Only one base separates this from a far larger clonotype, so it likely reflects a read error. The sample has other DNA sequences that encode this CDR3 too. Here the CDR3 DNA reads TGTGCCAGCAGCCTGGGACGGACTGGGGCCAACGTCCTGACTTTC. It encodes CASSLGRTGANVLTF. The chain carries TRBV7-2 and TRBJ2-6; D may match TRBD1 or TRBD2 (5 bases each). Deletions cut 5 bases from V and 2 bases from J, with 10 bases between. The CDR3 is made up of 15 amino acids. Germline CDR1 and CDR2: SGHTA and FQGNSA.

The J gene is TRBJ2-7, the V gene TRBV29-1; D is perhaps TRBD2 (6 bases). Trimming removed 6 bases at V and 5 bases at J, with 20 bases between. This CDR3 has 14 residues. Germline assignment: CDR1 SQVTM and CDR2 ANQGSEA. The CDR3 DNA follows: TGCAGCGTAGCAGGAGGGCTAGCCAAACACGAGCAGTACTTC. This sequence encodes CSVAGGLAKHEQYF.

The gene calls are TRBV18 and TRBJ1-3, with TRBD1 matching 7 bases. Germline lookup yields CDR1 KGHSH and CDR2 LQKENI. The V gene end was trimmed by 3 bases and the J gene end by 0 bases; junction bases not matched to a gene: 8. This CDR3 spans 17 amino acids. The CDR3 here is CASSPGQLTSSGNTIYF. CDR3 DNA sequence: TGTGCCAGCTCACCGGGACAGTTAACTTCCTCTGGAAACACCATATATTTT.

V gene TRBV7-3 combines with J gene TRBJ2-7, with 7 bases aligning to TRBD1. Germline V gene lookup returns CDR1 SGHTA and CDR2 FQGTGA. V lost 1 base to trimming and J lost 6 bases; unmatched junction nucleotides: 9. This CDR3 is built from 15 residues. CDR3 in amino acids: CASSLRGGAESEQYF. CDR3 DNA sequence: TGTGCCAGCAGCTTAAGAGGGGGCGCTGAGTCCGAGCAGTACTTC. Full variable domain (rest looked up from reference TRBV7-3 and TRBJ2-7): GAGVSQTPSNKVTEKGKYVELRCDPISGHTALYWYRQSLGQGPEFLIYFQGTGAADDSGLPNDRFFAVRPEGSVSTLKIQRTERGDSAVYLCASSLRGGAESEQYFGPGTRLTVT.